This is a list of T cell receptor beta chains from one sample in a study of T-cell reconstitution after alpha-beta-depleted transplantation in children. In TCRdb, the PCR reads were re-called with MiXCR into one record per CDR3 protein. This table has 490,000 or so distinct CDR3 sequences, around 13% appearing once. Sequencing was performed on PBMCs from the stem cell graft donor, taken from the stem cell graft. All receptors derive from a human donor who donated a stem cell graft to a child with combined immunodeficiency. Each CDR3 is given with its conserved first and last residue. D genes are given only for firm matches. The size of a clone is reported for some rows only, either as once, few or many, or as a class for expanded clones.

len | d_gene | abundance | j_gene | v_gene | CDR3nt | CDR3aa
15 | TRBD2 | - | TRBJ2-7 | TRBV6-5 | TGTGCCAGCAGCTTAAATAGCGGGACAACCTACGAGCAGTACTTC | CASSLNSGTTYEQYF
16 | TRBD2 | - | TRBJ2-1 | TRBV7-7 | TGTGCCAGCAGCTTAACCGGGACTAGCTCAATAAATGAGCAGTTCTTC | CASSLTGTSSINEQFF
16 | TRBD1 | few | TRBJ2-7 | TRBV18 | TGTGCCAGCTCACCCTCCCCGGGACAGTCGACCTACGAGCAGTACTTC | CASSPSPGQSTYEQYF
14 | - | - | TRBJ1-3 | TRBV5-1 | TGCGCCAGCAGCTGGACGGTTTCTGGAAACACCATATATTTT | CASSWTVSGNTIYF
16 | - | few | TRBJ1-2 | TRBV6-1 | TGTGCCAGCAGTGAAGCGCTTCTAGCTTCTGGGGATGGCTACACCTTC | CASSEALLASGDGYTF
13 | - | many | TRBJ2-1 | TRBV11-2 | TGTGCCAGCAGCTTAGGATTGAGGGGTGAGCAGTTCTTC | CASSLGLRGEQFF
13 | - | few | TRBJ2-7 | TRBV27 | TGTGCCAGCAGTGAAGCAGGGTACCTCGAGCAGTACTTC | CASSEAGYLEQYF
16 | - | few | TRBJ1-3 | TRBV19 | TGTGCCAGTAGTATCAGGAGGGAAACATCTGGAAACACCATATATTTT | CASSIRRETSGNTIYF
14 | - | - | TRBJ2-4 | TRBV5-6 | TGTGCCAGCAGCTTGCAGGGCGGCAAAAACATTCAGTACTTC | CASSLQGGKNIQYF
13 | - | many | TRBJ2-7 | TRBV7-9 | TGTGCCAGCAGCCCACCCCAGGGATACGAGCAGTACTTC | CASSPPQGYEQYF
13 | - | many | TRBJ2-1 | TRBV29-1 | TGCAGCCTTCAGCGGGTCTCCTACAATGAGCAGTTCTTC | CSLQRVSYNEQFF
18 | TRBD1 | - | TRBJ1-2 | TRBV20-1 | TGCAGTGCTAGAGTACTCCGGGACAGGGGGTTTACTAACTATGGCTACACCTTC | CSARVLRDRGFTNYGYTF
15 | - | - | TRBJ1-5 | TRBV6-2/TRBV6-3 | TGTGCCAGCAGTTACTCGAACATGGGGCTCCAGCCCCAGCATTTT | CASSYSNMGLQPQHF
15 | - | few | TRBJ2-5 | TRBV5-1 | TGCGCCAGCACCCGGGACACTCTATTCCAAGAGACCCAGTACTTC | CASTRDTLFQETQYF
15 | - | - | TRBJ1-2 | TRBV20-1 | TGCAGTGCTAGAGAAGAGAAGGGGTGGAACTATGGCTACACCTTC | CSAREEKGWNYGYTF
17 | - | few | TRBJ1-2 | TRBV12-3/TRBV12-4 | TGTGCCAGCACCCCCCTCTCCCCCCAGGGATCGAACTATGGCTACACCTTC | CASTPLSPQGSNYGYTF
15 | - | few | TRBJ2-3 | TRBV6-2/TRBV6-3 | TGTGCCAGCAGTTCAGGCGATGCTAGCACAGATACGCAGTATTTT | CASSSGDASTDTQYF
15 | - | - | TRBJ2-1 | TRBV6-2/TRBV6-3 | TGTGCCAGCAGTTACTCAGGCCCGACCTACAATGAGCAGTTCTTC | CASSYSGPTYNEQFF
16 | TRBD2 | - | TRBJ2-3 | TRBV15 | TGTGCCACCAGCTTTTTTACTAGCGGGATCACAGATACGCAGTATTTT | CATSFFTSGITDTQYF
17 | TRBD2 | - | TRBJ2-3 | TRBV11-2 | TGTGCCAGCAGCTTAGGAAGGCTAGCGGGGCTCACAGATACGCAGTATTTT | CASSLGRLAGLTDTQYF
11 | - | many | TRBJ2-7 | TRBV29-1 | TGCAGCGTAGGGAAGGACTACGAGCAGTACTTC | CSVGKDYEQYF
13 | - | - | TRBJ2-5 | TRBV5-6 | TGTGCCAGCAGCTGGTGGGTAAGGGAGACCCAGTACTTC | CASSWWVRETQYF
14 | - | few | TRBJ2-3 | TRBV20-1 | TGCAGTGCTAGGGTATCACCGCGCACAGATACGCAGTATTTT | CSARVSPRTDTQYF
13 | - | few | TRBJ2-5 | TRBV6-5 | TGTGCCAGCAGTTGGGGCGGGGGCCAGACCCAGTACTTC | CASSWGGGQTQYF
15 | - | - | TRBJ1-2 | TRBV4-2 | TGTGCCAGCAGCCTACATATCAGGGGCGACTATGGCTACACCTTC | CASSLHIRGDYGYTF
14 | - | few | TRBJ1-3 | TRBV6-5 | TGTGCCAGCAGTTGGGGACAATCTGGAAACACCATATATTTT | CASSWGQSGNTIYF
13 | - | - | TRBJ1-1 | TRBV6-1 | TGTGCCAGCAGGCCTCAGGGAGACCCTGAAGCTTTCTTT | CASRPQGDPEAFF
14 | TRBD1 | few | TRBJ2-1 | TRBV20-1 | TGCAGTGTCGGTAGTGGCGGGACAGGTAATGAGCAGTTCTTC | CSVGSGGTGNEQFF
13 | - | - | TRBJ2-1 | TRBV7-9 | TGTGCCAGCAGCTTAGCGAACAAGGTTGAGCAGTTCTTC | CASSLANKVEQFF
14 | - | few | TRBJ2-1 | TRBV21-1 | TGTGCCAGCAGCCTAGAGGAACTAAACAATGAGCAGTTCTTC | CASSLEELNNEQFF
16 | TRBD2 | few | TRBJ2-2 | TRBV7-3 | TGCGCCAGCAGCGTAAGGGGACTAGAAGACGCCGGGGAGCTGTTTTTT | CASSVRGLEDAGELFF
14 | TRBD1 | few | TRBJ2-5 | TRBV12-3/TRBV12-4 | TGTGCCAGCAGTTTGACAGGGGTCGGGGAGACCCAGTACTTC | CASSLTGVGETQYF
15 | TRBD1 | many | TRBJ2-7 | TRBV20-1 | TGCAGTGCTAGAGACGGGACAGACTCGTCCTACGAGCAGTACTTC | CSARDGTDSSYEQYF
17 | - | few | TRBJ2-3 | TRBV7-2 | TGTGCCAGCAGCCGAGGGATTCGGCGGCTTAGCACAGATACGCAGTATTTT | CASSRGIRRLSTDTQYF
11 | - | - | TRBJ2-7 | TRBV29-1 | TGCAGCGTTGTGTACCGATGGGAGCAGTACTTC | CSVVYRWEQYF
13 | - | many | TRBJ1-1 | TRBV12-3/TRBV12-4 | TGTGCCAGCAGTTTAGGAAGGTACACTGAAGCTTTCTTT | CASSLGRYTEAFF
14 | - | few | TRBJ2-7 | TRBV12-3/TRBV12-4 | TGTGCCAGCAGTGATACTTGGGCCTCCTACGAGCAGTACTTC | CASSDTWASYEQYF
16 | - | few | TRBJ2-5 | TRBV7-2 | TGTGCCAGCAGCTTAACGTTAGGAGGGGCCCAAGAGACCCAGTACTTC | CASSLTLGGAQETQYF
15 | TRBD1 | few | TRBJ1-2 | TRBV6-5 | TGTGCCAGCAGTTACGGGACAGGGGACGCCTATGGCTACACCTTC | CASSYGTGDAYGYTF
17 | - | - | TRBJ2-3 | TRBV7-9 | TGTGCCAGCAGCCCCTACGGGCTCGCTGTTTACCCAGATACGCAGTATTTT | CASSPYGLAVYPDTQYF